This record looks at one T cell receptor beta chain sequence and its context. Germline V gene sequence: CDR1 MRHNA, CDR2 SNTAGT. This CDR3 is 16 amino acids long. Trimming took 3 bases from V and 4 from J; bases not matched to a gene: 6. The data stem from a study of blood T cell repertoires in COVID-19. Produced via immunoSEQ multiplex PCR; TCRdb's table is partial and in-frame only. The sample includes over 75,000 clones, about 80% of them seen just once. This TCR derives from a man between 65 and 85 years old with acute or convalescent COVID-19. J is TRBJ2-1 and V is TRBV6-4; 10 nucleotides align to TRBD2. The sample taken for sequencing was peripheral blood. The CDR3 reads CASSESAGGIYNEQFF. The DNA for the CDR3 is TGTGCCAGCAGTGAGTCAGCGGGAGGGATATACAATGAGCAGTTCTTC.